The 30 T cell receptor beta chains presented below share a single source sample, sequenced in a study of neurological immune-mediated disorders. A single record per CDR3 protein comes from TCRdb applying MiXCR to the 5' RACE reads. The sample records fewer than 35,000 distinct CDR3 sequences, approximately 4.5% being singletons. The specimen sequenced was PBMCs. Receptors were obtained from a man between 18 and 29 years old in good health.

This clonotype was recorded at least ten times. The gene calls are TRBV11-2 and TRBJ2-7; D possibly corresponds to TRBD1 (5 bases). Germline V gives CDR1 SGHAT, CDR2 FQNNGV. The CDR3 has 13 residues. Between the trimmed V and J ends, which lost 1 base and 7 bases, there was a span of 11 bases. The CDR3 spells CASSLVAGWEQYF. DNA of the CDR3: TGTGCCAGCAGCTTAGTTGCAGGGTGGGAGCAGTACTTC.

This clonotype was detected many times. V gene TRBV4-2 combines with J gene TRBJ2-2; TRBD2 matches 8 bases. V trimming: 5 bases; J trimming: 6 bases; junction bases outside the gene matches: 11. CDR1 is LGHNA and CDR2 is YNFKEQ in the germline V gene. The CDR3 has 16 amino acids. The CDR3 DNA reads as TGTGCCAGCAGCTTCTACGGGGGGGCCGACGCCGGGGAGCTGTTTTTT. Its protein product is CASSFYGGADAGELFF.

This clonotype was observed many times. The chain recombines TRBV12-3 or TRBV12-4 with TRBJ2-7, with D possibly matching TRBD2 (5 bases). Trimming pared 3 bases from V and 3 bases from J, leaving 9 bases between. The CDR3 runs to 13 residues. The CDR3 DNA reads as TGTGCCAGCAGTTTGGGTGAGGGCTACGAGCAGTACTTC. Translation gives CASSLGEGYEQYF.

This clonotype has ten or more counts. The chain combines TRBV27 with TRBJ1-3; D unresolved. Germline CDR1 reads MNHEY; CDR2 reads SMNVEV (reference sequence). With 0 bases removed from V and 4 bases from J, the gap between germline ends came to 10 bases. This CDR3 region has 15 residues. CDR3 sequence (DNA): TGTGCCAGCAGTTTATCTGGCGGACTGGGAAACACCATATATTTT. Its protein is CASSLSGGLGNTIYF.

This clonotype has at least ten counts. This chain joins TRBV12-3 or TRBV12-4 and TRBJ1-5; 8 positions match TRBD1. This CDR3 comprises 14 residues. With 4 bases clipped from V and 1 base from J, the junction kept 0 bases outside the gene matches. The CDR3 protein is CASSWTGSNQPQHF. The CDR3 bases are TGTGCCAGCAGTTGGACAGGGAGCAATCAGCCCCAGCATTTT.

There are many counts of this clonotype. The chain is built from TRBV29-1 and TRBJ2-1; D unclear. V was trimmed by 5 bases and J by 3 bases, leaving 5 bases between them. The germline V gene has CDR1 SQVTM and CDR2 ANQGSEA. CDR3 size: 11 residues. The CDR3 protein is CSVKLYNEQFF. The CDR3 nucleotides are TGCAGCGTTAAACTCTACAATGAGCAGTTCTTC.

This clonotype was picked up many times. This chain joins TRBV10-3 and TRBJ2-6; possible D gene TRBD1, 5 bases. CDR1 is ENHRY, CDR2 SYGVKD, per germline. V was pared by 0 bases and J by 2 bases, with 8 bases between. The CDR3 covers 16 residues. Here the CDR3 reads CAISESARAGANVLTF. In nucleotides, the CDR3 is TGTGCCATCAGTGAGTCGGCCAGGGCTGGGGCCAACGTCCTGACTTTC.

The table lists this clonotype with many counts. The V gene is TRBV10-3, the J gene TRBJ1-5, with 9 bases aligning to TRBD1. Germline assignment: CDR1 ENHRY and CDR2 SYGVKD. With V trimmed by 6 bases and J by 5 bases, 2 bases remained unmatched. This CDR3 is built from 13 residues. The CDR3: CAIRGDRDQPQHF. CDR3 DNA: TGTGCCATCAGGGGGGACAGGGATCAGCCCCAGCATTTT.

This clonotype was observed at least ten times. The CDR3 sequence: CASSLTLRQGLAFF. In nucleotides, the CDR3 is TGCGCCAGCAGCTTGACCCTTCGACAGGGATTAGCTTTCTTT. The chain combines TRBV5-1 with TRBJ1-1; 7 nucleotides line up with TRBD1. Germline V gene lookup returns CDR1 SGHRS and CDR2 YFSETQ. The CDR3 is made up of 14 amino acids. The V segment lost 1 base and the J segment 10 bases; nucleotides outside the gene matches: 10. Looking up the rest from reference TRBV5-1 and TRBJ1-1 gives the full variable domain: KAGVTQTPRYLIKTRGQQVTLSCSPISGHRSVSWYQQTPGQGLQFLFEYFSETQRNKGNFPGRFSGRQFSNSRSEMNVSTLELGDSALYLCASSLTLRQGLAFFGQGTRLTVV.

This clonotype was detected ten times or more. The V call is TRBV6-2 or TRBV6-3, the J call TRBJ1-2; D is unclear. The CDR3 has 13 residues. V lost 8 bases, J lost 0 bases, and 10 bases lay in between. The germline V gene has CDR1 MNHEY and CDR2 SVGEGT. The CDR3 nucleotides are TGTGCCAGCGGGAGGGTTTCTAACTATGGCTACACCTTC. Its protein product is CASGRVSNYGYTF.

This clonotype was observed many times. V gene TRBV6-6 combines with J gene TRBJ2-7, with D perhaps TRBD1 (6 bases). CDR1 is MNHNY and CDR2 is SVGAGI in the germline V gene (reference sequence). This CDR3 comprises 12 residues. V dropped 5 bases and J dropped 13 bases, with 18 bases sitting between them. The DNA of the CDR3 is TGTGCCAGCAGTCCCGGACAGAAGGGTCTCTACTTC. Its protein is CASSPGQKGLYF.

This clonotype was found many times. This sequence joins TRBV5-6 and TRBJ1-1; D uncertain. Per germline, CDR1 SGHDT and CDR2 YYEEEE. The CDR3 is 13 residues long. Trimming shortened V by 0 bases and J by 3 bases, and 6 bases separated the two germline ends. The CDR3 sequence is CASSLGADTEAFF. The CDR3 coding sequence is TGTGCCAGCAGCTTGGGGGCTGACACTGAAGCTTTCTTT.

This clonotype was counted at least ten times. The chain has TRBV10-2 and TRBJ1-4; maybe TRBD1 (6 bases). Germline V gives CDR1 WSHSY, CDR2 SAAADI. The CDR3 runs to 16 residues. V lost 0 bases and J 8 bases, leaving 16 bases between the germline ends. For the CDR3, the DNA is TGCGCCAGCAGTGAGTCGGCAGGGCCGGGGGCCGAAAAACTGTTTTTT. This sequence encodes CASSESAGPGAEKLFF.

This clonotype was recorded many times. V and J are TRBV20-1 and TRBJ1-1; D unclear. Germline V gene lookup returns CDR1 DFQATT and CDR2 SNEGSKA (reference sequence). Trimming removed 3 bases from V and 3 bases from J, with 14 bases in between. This CDR3 is built from 14 residues. The CDR3 DNA reads TGCAGTGCTAGGCCGGGGAGCGGGCACACTGAAGCTTTCTTT. This codes for CSARPGSGHTEAFF.

At least ten counts were recorded for this clonotype. This rearrangement joins TRBV5-6 to TRBJ2-1; a weak D match, TRBD1 (7 bases). The CDR3 spans 17 residues. Germline V gene data show CDR1 as SGHDT and CDR2 as YYEEEE. Trimming pared 0 bases from V and 6 bases from J, leaving 19 bases between. The CDR3 protein is CASSLVYGGGPVNEQFF. The CDR3 bases are TGTGCCAGCAGCTTGGTTTACGGAGGGGGCCCGGTCAATGAGCAGTTCTTC.

This sequence joins TRBV6-2 or TRBV6-3 and TRBJ2-5; D possibly corresponds to TRBD1 (6 bases). This CDR3 comprises 15 residues. Germline CDR1 is MNHEY and CDR2 is SVGEGT. The germline V and J ends were trimmed by 5 bases and 3 bases, with 16 bases remaining between them. CDR3 bases: TGTGCCAGCAGTCCATACGGGACATTGAAAGAGACCCAGTACTTC. Protein: CASSPYGTLKETQYF.

This clonotype appeared many times. J is TRBJ1-2 and V is TRBV20-1; D gene uncertain. Germline CDR1 reads DFQATT; CDR2 reads SNEGSKA (reference sequence). This CDR3 is 13 amino acids long. In DNA, the CDR3 is TGCAGCGCCCCCGTAGCCCCTAACTATGGCTACACCTTC. The encoded protein is CSAPVAPNYGYTF.

This clonotype showed up many times. The chain joins TRBV5-5 to TRBJ1-1; 9 bases align to TRBD1. The CDR3 length is 16 residues. J lost 8 bases, V lost 1 base, and 12 bases had no gene match. The germline V gene has CDR1 SGHKS and CDR2 YYEKEE (reference sequence). The CDR3, as DNA: TGTGCCAGCAGCTTGCGCGGACAGGGGCTTCTGGGGGAAGCTTTCTTT. Translating it yields CASSLRGQGLLGEAFF.

This clonotype showed up many times. CDR3 region: CASSIDNYGYTF. CDR3 coding DNA: TGCGCCAGCAGCATAGACAACTATGGCTACACCTTC. The J gene is TRBJ1-2, the V gene TRBV5-1, with unresolved D. The length of the CDR3 is 12 residues. CDR1 and CDR2 from the germline V gene are SGHRS and YFSETQ. V was pared by 4 bases and J by 2 bases, with 6 bases between.

This clonotype was observed many times. The rearrangement uses TRBV20-1 and TRBJ1-1, with D tentatively TRBD1 (6 bases). Germline CDR1 reads DFQATT; CDR2 reads SNEGSKA (reference sequence). Trimming cost V 1 base and J 1 base, with 16 bases left between them. The CDR3 totals 16 residues. The CDR3 DNA sequence: TGCAGTGCTAGAGGAGGGGGGTATTCTTGGAACACTGAAGCTTTCTTT. Protein product: CSARGGGYSWNTEAFF.

The sample holds many counts of this clonotype. The chain joins TRBV7-9 to TRBJ2-2; D may be TRBD1 or TRBD2 (6 bases each). This CDR3 region has 19 residues. The germline V gene has CDR1 SEHNR and CDR2 FQNEAQ (reference sequence). The V end lost 5 bases, the J end lost 4 bases, and 26 bases lay between the germline ends. The CDR3, as DNA: TGTGCCAGCAGCCCTAGTGCCGGTCTTACGGGGGCCTCCACCGGGGAGCTGTTTTTT. Translated: CASSPSAGLTGASTGELFF.

This clonotype has a count of ten or more. CDR3 in DNA: TGTGCCAGCAGTTACCCGAGGCAGGGATCCTATGGCTACACCTTC. It encodes CASSYPRQGSYGYTF. The chain employs TRBV6-5 and TRBJ1-2; the D gene is possibly TRBD1 (5 bases). Trimming removed 2 bases at V and 4 bases at J, with 14 bases between. The CDR3 extends over 15 amino acids. Germline V lookup: CDR1 MNHEY, CDR2 SVGAGI.

Many counts were recorded for this clonotype. This chain uses TRBV6-5 with TRBJ1-1; D is possibly TRBD1 (5 bases). Germline V CDR1 and CDR2: MNHEY, SVGAGI. V was shortened by 0 bases and J by 3 bases, with 11 bases between the two germline ends. This CDR3 is built from 15 residues. CDR3 sequence (DNA): TGTGCCAGCAGTTACTCGGGGGATGGGTACACTGAAGCTTTCTTT. Amino acid sequence: CASSYSGDGYTEAFF.

This clonotype was recorded at least ten times. The chain uses TRBV14 and TRBJ2-1, with D possibly matching TRBD1 (6 bases). Germline V lookup: CDR1 SGHDN, CDR2 FVKESK. V lost 1 base and J lost 5, with 18 bases in between. The CDR3 has 17 residues. The CDR3 sequence is CASSQVGVRGTNNEQFF. The CDR3 DNA is TGTGCCAGCAGCCAAGTCGGGGTGAGGGGGACAAACAATGAGCAGTTCTTC.

In this sample, this clonotype turned up many times. CDR3 in DNA: TGTGCCAGCAGTTCAAGGGAACGGAATTCACCCCTCCACTTT. Protein: CASSSRERNSPLHF. This chain links TRBV12-3 or TRBV12-4 with TRBJ1-6; D not certain. V was cut by 4 bases and J by 7 bases, with 11 bases left in between. The CDR3 loop spans 14 amino acids.

Many counts were recorded for this clonotype. The V gene is TRBV27, the J gene TRBJ2-2, with unresolved D. Germline V gives CDR1 MNHEY, CDR2 SMNVEV (reference sequence). Trimming pared 2 bases from V and 6 bases from J, leaving 7 bases between. The CDR3 spans 13 residues. CDR3 residues: CASSLGYSGELFF. The DNA for the CDR3 is TGTGCCAGCAGTTTAGGGTACTCCGGGGAGCTGTTTTTT.

This clonotype was counted ten times or more. This sequence joins TRBV20-1 and TRBJ1-2, with D hard to call. The length of the CDR3 is 14 residues. Trimming stripped 7 bases from V and 2 bases from J, with 17 bases between. Germline V lookup: CDR1 DFQATT, CDR2 SNEGSKA (reference sequence). This chain's CDR3 is CSVPGLTANYGYTF. The DNA for the CDR3 is TGCAGTGTCCCTGGCCTTACGGCAAACTATGGCTACACCTTC.

This clonotype showed up many times. The chain joins TRBV12-3 or TRBV12-4 to TRBJ2-5, with TRBD1 matching 10 bases. Trimming cost V 4 bases and J 4 bases; bases outside gene matches: 3. CDR3 size: 14 residues. The CDR3 loop is CASSSGTGVETQYF. Here the CDR3 DNA reads TGTGCCAGCAGTTCCGGGACAGGGGTAGAGACCCAGTACTTC.

This clonotype was counted at least ten times. J is TRBJ1-4 and V is TRBV20-1, with D tentatively TRBD1 (5 bases). The germline V gene has CDR1 DFQATT and CDR2 SNEGSKA (reference sequence). There are 13 residues in the CDR3. Deletions cut 3 bases from V and 3 bases from J, with 8 bases between. DNA of the CDR3: TGCAGTGCTAGGGGCAGGGCTAATGAAAAACTGTTTTTT. Encoded protein: CSARGRANEKLFF.

This clonotype was seen at least ten times. The chain combines TRBV10-3 with TRBJ1-1; a weak D match, TRBD1 (5 bases). The CDR3 consists of 13 residues. V shed 10 bases and J shed 0 bases, with 12 bases lying between them. Germline V gives CDR1 ENHRY, CDR2 SYGVKD. The CDR3, as DNA: TGTGCCACCAGACAGACCTTGAACACTGAAGCTTTCTTT. Translating gives CATRQTLNTEAFF.